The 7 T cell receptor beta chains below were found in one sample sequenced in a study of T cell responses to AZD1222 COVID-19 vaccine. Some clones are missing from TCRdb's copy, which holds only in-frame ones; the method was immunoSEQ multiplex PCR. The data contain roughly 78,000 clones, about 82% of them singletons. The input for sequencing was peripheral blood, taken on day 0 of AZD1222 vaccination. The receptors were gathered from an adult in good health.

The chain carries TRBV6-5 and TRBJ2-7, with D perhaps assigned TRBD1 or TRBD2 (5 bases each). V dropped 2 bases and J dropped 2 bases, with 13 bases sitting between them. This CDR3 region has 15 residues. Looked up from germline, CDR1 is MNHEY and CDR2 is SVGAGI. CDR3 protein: CASSYGQGAPYEQYF. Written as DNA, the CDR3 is TGTGCCAGCAGTTACGGGCAGGGAGCACCCTACGAGCAGTACTTC.

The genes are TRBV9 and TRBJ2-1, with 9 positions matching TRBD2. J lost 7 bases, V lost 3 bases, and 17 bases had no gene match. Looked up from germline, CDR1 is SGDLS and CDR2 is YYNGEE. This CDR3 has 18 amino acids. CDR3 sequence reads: CASSALPSAGGPRNEQFF. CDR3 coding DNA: TGTGCCAGCAGCGCTCTGCCTTCCGCGGGAGGGCCTAGGAATGAGCAGTTCTTC. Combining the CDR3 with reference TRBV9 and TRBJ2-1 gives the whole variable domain DSGVTQTPKHLITATGQRVTLRCSPRSGDLSVYWYQQSLDQGLQFLIQYYNGEERAKGNILERFSAQQFPDLHSELNLSSLELGDSALYFCASSALPSAGGPRNEQFFGPGTRLTVL.

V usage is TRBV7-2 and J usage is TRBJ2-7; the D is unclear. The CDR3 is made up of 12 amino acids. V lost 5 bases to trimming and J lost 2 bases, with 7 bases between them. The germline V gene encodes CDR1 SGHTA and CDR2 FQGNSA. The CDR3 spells CASSPTPYEQYF. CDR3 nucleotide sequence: TGTGCCAGCAGCCCTACACCCTACGAGCAGTACTTC.

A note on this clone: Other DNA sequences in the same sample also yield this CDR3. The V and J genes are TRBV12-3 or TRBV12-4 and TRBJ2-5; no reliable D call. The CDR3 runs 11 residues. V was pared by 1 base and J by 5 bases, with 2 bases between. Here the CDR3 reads CASSLGETQYF. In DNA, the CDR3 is TGTGCCAGCAGTTTAGGGGAGACCCAGTACTTC.

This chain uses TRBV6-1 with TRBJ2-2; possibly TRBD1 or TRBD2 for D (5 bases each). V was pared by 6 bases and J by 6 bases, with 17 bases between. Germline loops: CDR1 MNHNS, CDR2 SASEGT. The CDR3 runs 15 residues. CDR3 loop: CASRVMGDGPGELFF. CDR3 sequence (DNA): TGTGCCAGCAGAGTGATGGGGGACGGCCCCGGGGAGCTGTTTTTT.

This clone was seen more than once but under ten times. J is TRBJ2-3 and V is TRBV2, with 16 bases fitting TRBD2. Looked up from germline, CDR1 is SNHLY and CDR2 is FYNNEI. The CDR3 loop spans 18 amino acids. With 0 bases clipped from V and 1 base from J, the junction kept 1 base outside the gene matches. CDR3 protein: CASSEAGTSGRGTDTQYF. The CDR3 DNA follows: TGTGCCAGCAGTGAAGCAGGGACTAGCGGGAGGGGCACAGATACGCAGTATTTT.

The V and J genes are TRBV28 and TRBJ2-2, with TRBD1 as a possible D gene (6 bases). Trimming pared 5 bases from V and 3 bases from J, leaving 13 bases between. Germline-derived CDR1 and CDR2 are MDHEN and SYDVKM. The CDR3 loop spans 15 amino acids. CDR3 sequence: CASSASGVYTGELFF. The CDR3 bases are TGTGCCAGCAGTGCATCAGGGGTCTACACCGGGGAGCTGTTTTTT. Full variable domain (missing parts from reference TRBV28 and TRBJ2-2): DVKVTQSSRYLVKRTGEKVFLECVQDMDHENMFWYRQDPGLGLRLIYFSYDVKMKEKGDIPEGYSVSREKKERFSLILESASTNQTSMYLCASSASGVYTGELFFGEGSRLTVL.